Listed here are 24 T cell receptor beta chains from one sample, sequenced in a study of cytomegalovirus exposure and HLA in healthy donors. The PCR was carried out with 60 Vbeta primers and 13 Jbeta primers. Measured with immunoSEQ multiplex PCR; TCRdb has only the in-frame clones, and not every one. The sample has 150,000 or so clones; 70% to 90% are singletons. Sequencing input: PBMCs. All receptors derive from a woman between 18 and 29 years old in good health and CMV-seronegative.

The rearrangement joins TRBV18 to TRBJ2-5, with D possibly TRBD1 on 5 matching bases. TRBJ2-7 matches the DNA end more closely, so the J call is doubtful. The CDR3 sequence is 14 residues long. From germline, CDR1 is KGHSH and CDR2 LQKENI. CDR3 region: CASSPLTGRYEQYF. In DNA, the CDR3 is TGTGCCAGCTCACCACTCACAGGTCGATACGAGCAGTACTTC.

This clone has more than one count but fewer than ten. The DNA for the CDR3 is TGTGCCTGGAGCGGCCGTCTGGGGGCGTTCGTAACCAAAAACATTCAGTACTTC. Translated, it gives CAWSGRLGAFVTKNIQYF. The rearrangement links TRBV30 to TRBJ2-4, with a weak D call TRBD1 (6 bases). Per germline, CDR1 GTSNPN and CDR2 SVGIG (reference sequence). The CDR3 is made up of 18 amino acids. Trimming removed 3 bases at V and 2 bases at J, with 23 bases between.

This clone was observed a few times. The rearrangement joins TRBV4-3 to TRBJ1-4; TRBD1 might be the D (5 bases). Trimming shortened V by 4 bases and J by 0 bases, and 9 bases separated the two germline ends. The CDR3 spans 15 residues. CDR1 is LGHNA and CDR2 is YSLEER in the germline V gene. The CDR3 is CASSLGGATNEKLFF. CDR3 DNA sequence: TGCGCCAGCAGCCTGGGGGGGGCAACTAATGAAAAACTGTTTTTT.

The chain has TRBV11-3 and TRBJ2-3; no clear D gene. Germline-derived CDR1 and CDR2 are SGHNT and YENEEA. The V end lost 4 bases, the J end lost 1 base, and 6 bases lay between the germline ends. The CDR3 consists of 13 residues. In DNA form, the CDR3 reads TGTGCCAGCAGCTCGAGTGGCACAGATACGCAGTATTTT. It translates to CASSSSGTDTQYF.

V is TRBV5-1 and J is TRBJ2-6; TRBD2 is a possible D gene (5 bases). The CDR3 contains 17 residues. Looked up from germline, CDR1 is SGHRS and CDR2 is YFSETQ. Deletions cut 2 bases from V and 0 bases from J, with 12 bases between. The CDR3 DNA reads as TGCGCCAGCAGCTTCGGACTTGTTCCCTCTGGGGCCAACGTCCTGACTTTC. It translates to CASSFGLVPSGANVLTF.

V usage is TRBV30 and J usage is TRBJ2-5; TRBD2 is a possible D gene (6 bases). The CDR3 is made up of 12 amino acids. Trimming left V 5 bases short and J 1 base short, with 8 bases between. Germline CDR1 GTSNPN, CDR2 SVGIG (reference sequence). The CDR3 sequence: CAWQGLQETQYF. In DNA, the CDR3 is TGTGCCTGGCAGGGACTCCAAGAGACCCAGTACTTC.

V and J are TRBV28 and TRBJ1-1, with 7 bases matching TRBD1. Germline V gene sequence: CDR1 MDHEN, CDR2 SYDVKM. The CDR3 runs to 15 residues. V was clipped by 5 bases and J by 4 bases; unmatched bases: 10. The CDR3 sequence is CASSRPGTVSTEAFF. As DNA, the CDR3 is TGTGCCAGCAGTAGACCCGGGACAGTCAGCACTGAAGCTTTCTTT.

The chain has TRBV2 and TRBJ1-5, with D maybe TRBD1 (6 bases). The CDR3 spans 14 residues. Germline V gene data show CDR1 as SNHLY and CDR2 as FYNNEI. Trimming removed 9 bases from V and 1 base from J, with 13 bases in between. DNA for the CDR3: TGTGCCAGTCGGGGGGGCTTGAGCAATCAGCCCCAGCATTTT. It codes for CASRGGLSNQPQHF.

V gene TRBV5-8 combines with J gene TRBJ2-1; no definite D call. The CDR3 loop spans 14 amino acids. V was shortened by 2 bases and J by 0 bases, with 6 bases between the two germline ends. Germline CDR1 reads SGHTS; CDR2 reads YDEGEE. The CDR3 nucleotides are TGTGCCAGCAGCTTAGCGTCCTCCTACAATGAGCAGTTCTTC. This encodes CASSLASSYNEQFF.

The CDR3 coding sequence is TGCGCCAGTCCGCGCCAGGGGGCCCCCAAGGATCAGCCCCAGCATTTT. Its translation: CASPRQGAPKDQPQHF. The chain uses TRBV23-1 and TRBJ1-5; TRBD1 aligns across 8 bases. TRBV23-1 is sorted into the ORF group, with uncertain function. The V and J ends lost 9 bases and 5 bases, in that order; junction bases with no gene match: 15. This CDR3 has 16 amino acids.

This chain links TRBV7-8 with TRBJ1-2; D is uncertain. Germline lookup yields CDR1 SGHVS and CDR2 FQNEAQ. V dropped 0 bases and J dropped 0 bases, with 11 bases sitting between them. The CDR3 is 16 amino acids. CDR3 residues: CASSLARGEANYGYTF. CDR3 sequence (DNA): TGTGCCAGCAGCTTAGCGCGCGGGGAAGCTAACTATGGCTACACCTTC.

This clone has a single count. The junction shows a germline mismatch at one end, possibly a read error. The DNA of the CDR3 is TGTGCTAGCAGCCAGGACAGGGCGAACACCGGGGAGCTGTTTTTT. Translation: CASSQDRANTGELFF. The rearrangement uses TRBV7-7 and TRBJ2-2, with 8 nucleotides matching TRBD1. This CDR3 region has 15 residues. Germline CDR1 is SSHAT and CDR2 is FNYEAQ (reference sequence).

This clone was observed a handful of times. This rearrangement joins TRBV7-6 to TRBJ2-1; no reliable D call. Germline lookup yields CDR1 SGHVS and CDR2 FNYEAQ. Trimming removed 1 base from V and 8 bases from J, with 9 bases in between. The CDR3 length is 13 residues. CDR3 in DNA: TGTGCCAGCAGCTTAGTCGCGGTCGATGAGCAGTTCTTC. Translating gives CASSLVAVDEQFF.

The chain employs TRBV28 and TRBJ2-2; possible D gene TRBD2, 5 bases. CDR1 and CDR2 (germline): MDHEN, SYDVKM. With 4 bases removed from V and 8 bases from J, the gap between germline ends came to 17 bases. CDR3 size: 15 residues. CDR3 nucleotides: TGTGCCAGCAGTTCTCCCCGAGGCGGGTCGGGGGAGCTGTTTTTT. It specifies CASSSPRGGSGELFF.

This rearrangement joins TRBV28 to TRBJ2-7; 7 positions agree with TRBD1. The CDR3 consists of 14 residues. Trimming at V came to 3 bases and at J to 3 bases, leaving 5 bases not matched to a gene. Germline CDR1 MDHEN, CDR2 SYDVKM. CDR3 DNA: TGTGCCAGCAGTTTCCCAGGGGACAGCTACGAGCAGTACTTC. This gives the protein CASSFPGDSYEQYF. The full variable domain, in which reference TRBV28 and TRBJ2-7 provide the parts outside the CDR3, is DVKVTQSSRYLVKRTGEKVFLECVQDMDHENMFWYRQDPGLGLRLIYFSYDVKMKEKGDIPEGYSVSREKKERFSLILESASTNQTSMYLCASSFPGDSYEQYFGPGTRLTVT.

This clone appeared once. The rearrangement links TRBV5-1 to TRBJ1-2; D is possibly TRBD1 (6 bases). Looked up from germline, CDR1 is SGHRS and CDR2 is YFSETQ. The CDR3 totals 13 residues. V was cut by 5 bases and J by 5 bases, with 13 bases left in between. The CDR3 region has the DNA TGCGCCAGCAGACCAGGACAGAATTATGGCTACACCTTC. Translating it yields CASRPGQNYGYTF. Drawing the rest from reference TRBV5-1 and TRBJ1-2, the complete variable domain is KAGVTQTPRYLIKTRGQQVTLSCSPISGHRSVSWYQQTPGQGLQFLFEYFSETQRNKGNFPGRFSGRQFSNSRSEMNVSTLELGDSALYLCASRPGQNYGYTFGSGTRLTVV.

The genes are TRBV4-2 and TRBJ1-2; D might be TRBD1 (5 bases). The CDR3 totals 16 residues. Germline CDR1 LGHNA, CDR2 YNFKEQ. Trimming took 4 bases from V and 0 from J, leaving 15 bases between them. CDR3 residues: CASSLPQGTANYGYTF. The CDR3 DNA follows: TGTGCCAGCAGCCTTCCTCAGGGAACAGCTAACTATGGCTACACCTTC.

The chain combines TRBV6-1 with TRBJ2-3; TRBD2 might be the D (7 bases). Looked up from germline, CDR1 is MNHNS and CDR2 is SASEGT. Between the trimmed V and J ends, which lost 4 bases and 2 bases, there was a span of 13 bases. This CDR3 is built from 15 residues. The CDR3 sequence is CASSGARGATDTQYF. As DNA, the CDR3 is TGTGCCAGCAGTGGGGCCCGGGGGGCCACAGATACGCAGTATTTT.

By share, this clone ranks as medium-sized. In DNA, the CDR3 is TGTGCCAGCAGTGAAGCGGCTAGCGGGGGCTACGAGCAGTACTTC. It is translated as CASSEAASGGYEQYF. The rearrangement uses TRBV6-1 and TRBJ2-7; TRBD2 agrees at 10 bases. V was pared by 0 bases and J by 3 bases, with 2 bases of the junction left unmatched. This CDR3 is 15 amino acids long. CDR1 and CDR2 (germline): MNHNS, SASEGT.

CDR3 protein: CASSLTWGYTF. The CDR3 DNA is TGTGCCAGTAGCTTGACATGGGGCTACACCTTC. The rearrangement links TRBV19 to TRBJ1-2; D call uncertain. With 6 bases removed from V and 8 bases from J, the gap between germline ends came to 10 bases. The length of the CDR3 is 11 residues. Germline assignment: CDR1 LNHDA and CDR2 SQIVND (reference sequence).

The CDR3 loop is CASSSEGGLAGEEQYF. CDR3 bases: TGCGCCAGCAGCAGTGAGGGCGGACTAGCGGGAGAGGAGCAGTACTTC. The rearrangement links TRBV4-1 to TRBJ2-5, with TRBD2 matching over 13 bases. V lost 5 bases to trimming and J lost 11 bases; unmatched junction nucleotides: 14. CDR1 MGHRA and CDR2 YSYEKL come from the germline V gene. This CDR3 spans 16 amino acids.

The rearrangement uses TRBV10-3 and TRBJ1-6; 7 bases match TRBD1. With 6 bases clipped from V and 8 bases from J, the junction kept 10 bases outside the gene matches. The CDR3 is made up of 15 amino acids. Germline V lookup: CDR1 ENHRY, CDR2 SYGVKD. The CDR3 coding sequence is TGTGCCATCAGATGGGACAGCGAGGGTTATTCACCCCTCCACTTT. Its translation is CAIRWDSEGYSPLHF.

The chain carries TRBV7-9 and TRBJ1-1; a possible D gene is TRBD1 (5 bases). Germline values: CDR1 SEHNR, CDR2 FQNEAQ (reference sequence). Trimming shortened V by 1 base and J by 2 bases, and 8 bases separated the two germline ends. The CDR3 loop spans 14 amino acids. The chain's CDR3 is CASSLGTSNTEAFF. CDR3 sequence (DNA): TGTGCCAGCAGCTTAGGGACATCCAACACTGAAGCTTTCTTT.

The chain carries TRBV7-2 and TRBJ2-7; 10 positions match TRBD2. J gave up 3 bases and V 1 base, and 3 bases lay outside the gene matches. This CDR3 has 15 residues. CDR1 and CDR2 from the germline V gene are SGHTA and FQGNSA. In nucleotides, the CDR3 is TGTGCCAGCAGCTTAGGCACTAGCGGGAACTACGAGCAGTACTTC. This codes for CASSLGTSGNYEQYF.